This T cell receptor beta chain is from a study of CD8 T cell repertoires and HIV-1 epitope variants. This clone showed up just a few times. Its target is unknown. Clones were read by immunoSEQ multiplex PCR, and TCRdb kept only the in-frame ones, dropping some. The table records several thousand clones, more than 60% of them present only once. Germline V gene data show CDR1 as MDHEN and CDR2 as SYDVKM. V trimming: 6 bases; J trimming: 15 bases; junction bases outside the gene matches: 11. This CDR3 has 12 residues. This sequence was found in a male donor with HIV. The specimen sequenced was cultured CD8+ T cells derived from PBMCs. The chain uses TRBV28 and TRBJ2-1; the match to TRBD2 covers 7 bases. The CDR3 sequence: CASSRGSGDGFF. Written as DNA, the CDR3 is TGTGCCAGCAGCCGGGGGAGCGGGGATGGGTTCTTC.